This TCR beta chain derives from a study of identical twins. Findings and caveats of the study: Interpretation of the results relied on cross-sectional statistical analysis and not on following the same donors. The more abundant beta clonotypes in cord blood had fewer insertions, and memory repertoires did not show this.

This clonotype was picked up many times. Its antigen is still unknown. Unique molecular identifiers were in the cDNA, with template-switch universal primer binding. Using its own MiXCR run on the 5' RACE reads, TCRdb lists one record per CDR3 protein. The sample lists about 700,000 distinct CDR3 sequences; roughly 6.2% were seen once. CDR1 LNHNV and CDR2 YYDKDF come from the germline V gene (reference sequence). The CDR3 consists of 12 residues. The germline V and J ends were trimmed by 4 bases and 4 bases, with 4 bases remaining between them. V usage is TRBV15 and J usage is TRBJ2-2, with no clear D. The sequence came from a man aged 18 to 35 in good health. Material: naive T cells sorted from blood. This CDR3 reads CATSTSTGELFF. The CDR3 DNA is TGTGCCACCAGCACATCCACCGGGGAGCTGTTTTTT.